This TCR beta chain was observed in a study of cytomegalovirus exposure and HLA in healthy donors. The study, taken as a whole, reports: Most TCR sequences showed up rarely, but some public TCRs showed up in many donors. Segments of the TCR beta V type were, in most cases, productive about 90% or about 30% of the time in an earlier analysis. Later genetic work tied a missense DCLRE1C variant to beta-chain V and J trimming. The analysis excluded some indistinguishable V segments, including TRBV6-2 and TRBV6-3.

With 60 Vbeta and 13 Jbeta primers, the PCR was carried out. Measured with immunoSEQ multiplex PCR; TCRdb has only the in-frame clones, and not every one. The sample records about 170,000 clones, roughly 81% being singletons. Germline values: CDR1 MNHEY, CDR2 SMNVEV (reference sequence). The CDR3 loop spans 14 amino acids. Trimming at V came to 5 bases and at J to 5 bases, leaving 3 bases not matched to a gene. With regard to this clone: Its antigen is undetermined.

The sequence came from a man aged 18 to 30 in good health and CMV-seropositive. The rearrangement joins TRBV27 to TRBJ1-6, with 7 bases aligning to TRBD1. Sequencing was performed on PBMCs. For the CDR3, the DNA is TGTGCCAGCAGTCCGGGGACAGATAATTCACCCCTCCACTTT. Its protein is CASSPGTDNSPLHF.